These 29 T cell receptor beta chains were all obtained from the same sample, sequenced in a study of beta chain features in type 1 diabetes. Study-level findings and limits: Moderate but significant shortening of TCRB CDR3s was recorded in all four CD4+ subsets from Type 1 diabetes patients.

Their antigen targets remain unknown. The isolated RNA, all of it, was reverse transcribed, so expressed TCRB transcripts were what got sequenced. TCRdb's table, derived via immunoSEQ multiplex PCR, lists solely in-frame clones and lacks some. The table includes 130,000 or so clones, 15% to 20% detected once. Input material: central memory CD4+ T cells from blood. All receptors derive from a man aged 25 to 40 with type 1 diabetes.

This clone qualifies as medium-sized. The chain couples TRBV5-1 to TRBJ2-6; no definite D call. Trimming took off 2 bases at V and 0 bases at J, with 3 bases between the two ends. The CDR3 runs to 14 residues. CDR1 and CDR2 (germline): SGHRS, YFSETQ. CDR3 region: CASSLASGANVLTF. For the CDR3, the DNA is TGCGCCAGCAGCTTAGCCTCTGGGGCCAACGTCCTGACTTTC.

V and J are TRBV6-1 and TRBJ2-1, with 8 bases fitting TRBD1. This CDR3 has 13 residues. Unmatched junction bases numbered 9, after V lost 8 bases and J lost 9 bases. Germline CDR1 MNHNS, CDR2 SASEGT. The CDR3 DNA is TGTGCCAGCGGGAACGGACAGGGCAGTGAGCAGTTCTTC. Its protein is CASGNGQGSEQFF.

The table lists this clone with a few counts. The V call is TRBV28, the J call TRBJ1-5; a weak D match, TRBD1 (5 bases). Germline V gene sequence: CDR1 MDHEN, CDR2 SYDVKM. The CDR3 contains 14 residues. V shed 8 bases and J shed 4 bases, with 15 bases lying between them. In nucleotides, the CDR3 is TGTGCCAGCTTCAGGCAGGGCGCTAATCAGCCCCAGCATTTT. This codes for CASFRQGANQPQHF.

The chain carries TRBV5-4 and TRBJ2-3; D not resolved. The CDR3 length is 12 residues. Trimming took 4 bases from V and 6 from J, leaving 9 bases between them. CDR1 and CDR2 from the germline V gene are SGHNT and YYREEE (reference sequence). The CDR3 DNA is TGTGCCAGCAGCGGGCCAGGTGATACGCAGTATTTT. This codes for CASSGPGDTQYF.

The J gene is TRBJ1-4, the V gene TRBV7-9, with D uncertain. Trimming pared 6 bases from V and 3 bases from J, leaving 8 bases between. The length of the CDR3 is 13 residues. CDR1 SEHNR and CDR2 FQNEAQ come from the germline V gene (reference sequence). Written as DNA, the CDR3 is TGTGCCAGCAGGTCCCAGCCTAATGAAAAACTGTTTTTT. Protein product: CASRSQPNEKLFF.

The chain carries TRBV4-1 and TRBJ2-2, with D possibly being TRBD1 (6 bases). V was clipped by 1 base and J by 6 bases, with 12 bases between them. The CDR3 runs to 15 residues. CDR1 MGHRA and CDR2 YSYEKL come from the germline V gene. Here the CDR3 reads CASSQGRGPSGELFF. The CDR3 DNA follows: TGCGCCAGCAGCCAAGGCAGGGGTCCGTCCGGGGAGCTGTTTTTT.

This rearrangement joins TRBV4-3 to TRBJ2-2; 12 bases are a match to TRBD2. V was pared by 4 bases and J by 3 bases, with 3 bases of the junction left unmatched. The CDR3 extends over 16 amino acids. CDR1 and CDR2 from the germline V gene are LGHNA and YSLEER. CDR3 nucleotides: TGCGCCAGCAGCCCCCGACTAGCGGGGGACACCGGGGAGCTGTTTTTT. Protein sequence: CASSPRLAGDTGELFF.

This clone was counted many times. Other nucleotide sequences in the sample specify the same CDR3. This chain's CDR3 is CASSLGRGEGAYGYTF. The CDR3 nucleotides are TGTGCCAGCAGCTTAGGCCGAGGGGAGGGGGCCTATGGCTACACCTTC. The rearrangement uses TRBV13 and TRBJ1-2; 7 bases are shared with TRBD1. There are 16 residues in the CDR3. The germline V gene has CDR1 PRHDT and CDR2 FYEKMQ (reference sequence). The junction had 8 bases not matched to a gene; V was cut back by 0 bases and J by 4 bases.

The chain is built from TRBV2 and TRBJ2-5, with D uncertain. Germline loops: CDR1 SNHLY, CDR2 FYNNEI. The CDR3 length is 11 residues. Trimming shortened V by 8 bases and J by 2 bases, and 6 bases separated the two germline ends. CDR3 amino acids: CASGVQETQYF. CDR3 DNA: TGTGCCAGCGGGGTACAAGAGACCCAGTACTTC.

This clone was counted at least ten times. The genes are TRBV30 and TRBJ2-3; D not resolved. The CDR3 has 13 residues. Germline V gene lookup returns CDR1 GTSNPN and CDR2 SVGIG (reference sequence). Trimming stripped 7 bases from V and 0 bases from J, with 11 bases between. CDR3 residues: CAFTPRSTDTQYF. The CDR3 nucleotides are TGTGCCTTTACACCTAGAAGCACAGATACGCAGTATTTT.

The DNA of the CDR3 is TGTGCCAGTTTTAAAGGGGGGCCAACGGACGATGAGCAGTTCTTC. Protein product: CASFKGGPTDDEQFF. This chain uses TRBV5-8 with TRBJ2-1; D could derive from TRBD1 or TRBD2 (6 bases each). There are 15 residues in the CDR3. V was cut by 8 bases and J by 8 bases, with 23 bases left in between. Germline CDR1 is SGHTS and CDR2 is YDEGEE.

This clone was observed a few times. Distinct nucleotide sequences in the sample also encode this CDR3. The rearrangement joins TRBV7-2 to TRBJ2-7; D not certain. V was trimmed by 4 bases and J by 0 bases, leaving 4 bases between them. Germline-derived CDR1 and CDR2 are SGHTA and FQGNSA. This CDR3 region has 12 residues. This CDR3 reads CASSSSSYEQYF. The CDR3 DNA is TGTGCCAGCAGCTCCAGCTCCTACGAGCAGTACTTC.

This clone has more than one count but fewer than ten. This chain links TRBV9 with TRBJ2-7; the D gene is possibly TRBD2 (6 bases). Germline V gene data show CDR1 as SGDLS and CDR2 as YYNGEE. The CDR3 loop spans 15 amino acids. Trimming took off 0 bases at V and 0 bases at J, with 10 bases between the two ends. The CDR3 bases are TGTGCCAGCAGCGTAGGGGCGGGGAGCTCCTACGAGCAGTACTTC. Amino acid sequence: CASSVGAGSSYEQYF.

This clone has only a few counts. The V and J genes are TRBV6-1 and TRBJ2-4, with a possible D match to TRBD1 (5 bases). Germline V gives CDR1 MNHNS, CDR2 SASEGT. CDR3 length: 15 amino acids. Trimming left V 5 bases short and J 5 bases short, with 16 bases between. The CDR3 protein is CASSPTGGGENIQYF. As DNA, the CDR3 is TGTGCCAGCAGTCCCACAGGTGGTGGTGAAAACATTCAGTACTTC.

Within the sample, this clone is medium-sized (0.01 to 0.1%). The CDR3, as DNA: TGTGCCAGCTCACAGGACGGGACCTACGAGCAGTACTTC. Amino acid sequence: CASSQDGTYEQYF. This chain links TRBV18 with TRBJ2-7; D may be TRBD2 (5 bases). Germline V CDR1 and CDR2: KGHSH, LQKENI. Between the trimmed V and J ends, which lost 4 bases and 2 bases, there was a span of 9 bases. CDR3 size: 13 residues.

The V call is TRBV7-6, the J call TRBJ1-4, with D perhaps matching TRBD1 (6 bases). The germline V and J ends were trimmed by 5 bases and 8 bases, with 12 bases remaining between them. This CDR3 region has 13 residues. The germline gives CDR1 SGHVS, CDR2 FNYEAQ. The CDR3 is CASSPTGAEKLFF. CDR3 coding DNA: TGTGCCAGCAGCCCCACGGGGGCCGAAAAACTGTTTTTT.

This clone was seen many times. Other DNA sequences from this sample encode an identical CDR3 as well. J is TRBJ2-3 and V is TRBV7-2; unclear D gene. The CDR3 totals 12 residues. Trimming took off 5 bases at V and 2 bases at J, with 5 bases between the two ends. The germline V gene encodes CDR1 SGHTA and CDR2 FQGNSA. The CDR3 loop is CASSLSTDTQYF. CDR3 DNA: TGTGCCAGCAGCCTCTCCACAGATACGCAGTATTTT.

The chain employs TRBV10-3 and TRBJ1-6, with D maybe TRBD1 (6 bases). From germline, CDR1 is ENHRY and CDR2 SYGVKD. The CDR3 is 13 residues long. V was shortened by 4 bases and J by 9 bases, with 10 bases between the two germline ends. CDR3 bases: TGTGCCATCAGTGGGGACACAATTTCACCCCTCCACTTT. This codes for CAISGDTISPLHF.

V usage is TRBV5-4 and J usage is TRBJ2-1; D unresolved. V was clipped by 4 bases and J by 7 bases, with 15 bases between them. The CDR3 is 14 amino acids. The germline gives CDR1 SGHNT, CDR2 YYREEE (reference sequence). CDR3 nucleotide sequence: TGTGCCAGCAGCATACCAACCAATAATAATGAGCAGTTCTTC. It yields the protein CASSIPTNNNEQFF.

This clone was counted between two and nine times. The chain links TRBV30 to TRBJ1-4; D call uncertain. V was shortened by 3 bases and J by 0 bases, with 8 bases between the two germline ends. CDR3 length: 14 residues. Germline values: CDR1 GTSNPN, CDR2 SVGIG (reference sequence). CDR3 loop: CAWRRVATNEKLFF. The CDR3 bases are TGTGCCTGGAGACGTGTGGCAACTAATGAAAAACTGTTTTTT.

This CDR3 is CASSLRGQPYNEQFF. CDR3 DNA sequence: TGTGCCAGCAGCTTAAGGGGACAGCCATACAATGAGCAGTTCTTC. V is TRBV11-3 and J is TRBJ2-1, with TRBD1 matching over 7 bases. Germline lookup yields CDR1 SGHNT and CDR2 YENEEA. Trimming removed 2 bases from V and 4 bases from J; junction bases left unmatched: 5. CDR3 length: 15 amino acids.

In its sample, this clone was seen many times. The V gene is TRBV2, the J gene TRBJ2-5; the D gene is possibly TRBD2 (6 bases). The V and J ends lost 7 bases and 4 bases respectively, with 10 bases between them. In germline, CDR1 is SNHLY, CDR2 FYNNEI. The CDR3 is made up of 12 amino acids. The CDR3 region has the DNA TGTGCCAGCACTCAGGGAGGAGAGACCCAGTACTTC. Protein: CASTQGGETQYF.

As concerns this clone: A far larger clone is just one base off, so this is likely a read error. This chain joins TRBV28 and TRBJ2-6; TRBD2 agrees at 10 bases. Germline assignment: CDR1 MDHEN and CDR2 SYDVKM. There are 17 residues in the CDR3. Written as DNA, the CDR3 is TGTGCCCGCAGTTTGGCTAGCGGGGGCTCTGGGGCCAACGTCCTGACTTTC. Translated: CARSLASGGSGANVLTF.

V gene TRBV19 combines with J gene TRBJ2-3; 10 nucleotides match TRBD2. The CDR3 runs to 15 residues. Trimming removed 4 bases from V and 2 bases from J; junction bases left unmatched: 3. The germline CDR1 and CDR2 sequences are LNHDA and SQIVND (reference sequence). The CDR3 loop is CASSSTSGATDTQYF. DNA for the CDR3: TGTGCCAGTAGTAGCACTAGCGGGGCCACAGATACGCAGTATTTT. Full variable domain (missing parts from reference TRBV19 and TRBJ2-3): DGGITQSPKYLFRKEGQNVTLSCEQNLNHDAMYWYRQDPGQGLRLIYYSQIVNDFQKGDIAEGYSVSREKKESFPLTVTSAQKNPTAFYLCASSSTSGATDTQYFGPGTRLTVL.

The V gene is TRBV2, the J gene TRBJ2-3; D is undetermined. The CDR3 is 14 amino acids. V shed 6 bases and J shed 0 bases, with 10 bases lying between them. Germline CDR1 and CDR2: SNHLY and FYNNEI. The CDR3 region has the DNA TGTGCCAGCAGAGTTGATTCTAGCACAGATACGCAGTATTTT. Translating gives CASRVDSSTDTQYF.

CDR3 in DNA: TGTGCCTGGAGTGTAGGGGGAGGCTACACCTTC. This sequence encodes CAWSVGGGYTF. The chain joins TRBV30 to TRBJ1-2, with D possibly TRBD1 on 6 matching bases. Germline lookup yields CDR1 GTSNPN and CDR2 SVGIG (reference sequence). The CDR3 spans 11 residues. Trimming stripped 0 bases from V and 8 bases from J, with 7 bases between.

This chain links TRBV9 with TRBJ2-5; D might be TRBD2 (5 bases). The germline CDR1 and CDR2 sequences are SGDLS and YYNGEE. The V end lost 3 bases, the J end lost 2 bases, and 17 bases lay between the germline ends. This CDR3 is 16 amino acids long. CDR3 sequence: CASSDGVSAGQETQYF. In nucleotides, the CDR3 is TGTGCCAGCAGCGACGGGGTTAGCGCCGGACAAGAGACCCAGTACTTC.

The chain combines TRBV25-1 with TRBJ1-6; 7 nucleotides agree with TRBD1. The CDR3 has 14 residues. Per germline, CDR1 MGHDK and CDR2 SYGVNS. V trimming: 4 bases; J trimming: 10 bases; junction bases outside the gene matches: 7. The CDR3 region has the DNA TGTGCCAGCAGTGTTCGACAGGGTGAATCACCCCTCCACTTT. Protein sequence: CASSVRQGESPLHF.

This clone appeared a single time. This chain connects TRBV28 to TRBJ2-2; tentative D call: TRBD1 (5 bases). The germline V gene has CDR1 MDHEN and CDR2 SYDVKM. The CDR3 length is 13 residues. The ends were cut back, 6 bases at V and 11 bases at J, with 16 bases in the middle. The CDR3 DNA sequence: TGTGCCAGCAGCCCAGGACCGACAGCTGAGCTGTTTTTT. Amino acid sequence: CASSPGPTAELFF.